The clone carrying this TCR beta chain occurred many times. Its antigen is still unknown. The CDR3 loop spans 16 amino acids. Looked up from germline, CDR1 is SQVTM and CDR2 is ANQGSEA. V was pared by 6 bases and J by 1 base, with 22 bases between. The data derive from a study of T cells in Graves' hyperthyroidism and ophthalmopathy. Findings and limits, study-wide: Most clonotypes expanded in the thyroid (above 0.001) were also present in blood.

Amplified regions were TCR beta CDR3 sequences from RNA transcripts. A first-round RT-PCR of the TCR CDR3 used the HTBI primer set. TCRdb reprocessed the multiplex PCR reads via MiXCR and lists one record per CDR3 protein. The sample has under 550,000 distinct CDR3 sequences, approximately 15% seen once. This chain connects TRBV29-1 to TRBJ2-7; a weak D match, TRBD1 (6 bases). The source is a woman in her late teens or twenties with Graves' hyperthyroidism. The specimen sequenced was blood. CDR3 residues: CSVSIRKKTGSYEQYF. The CDR3 region has the DNA TGCAGCGTCTCAATAAGGAAAAAGACAGGATCCTACGAGCAGTACTTC.